This TCR beta chain was profiled in a study of shared clonotypes between healthy human individuals. Study at large: Each donor's CD8 memory used one plate, CD8 naive two, each CD4 subset three. Findings and limits, study-wide: Generally, naive subsets (rather than memory subsets) showed larger estimated richness.

As defined, naive CD8 cells were CD45RO-negative and positively selected for CCR7, with terminally differentiated effector memory CD45RA+ cells excluded. Donors comprised only Caucasian adults living in Nashville, Tennessee. It was at deep level that the assay was run. The table came from immunoSEQ multiplex PCR; TCRdb's copy has only in-frame clones and leaves some out. The sample carries 600,000 or so clones, approximately 96% recorded once. Worth noting for this clone: The antigen remains unidentified.

This TCR derives from a woman aged 30 to 39 in good health. The sample consisted of naive CD8+ T cells sorted from blood.

Here the CDR3 DNA reads TGTGCCAGCAGTTTAGCGGGACGGAGCGGGCAGACCCAGTACTTC. It encodes CASSLAGRSGQTQYF. This rearrangement joins TRBV28 to TRBJ2-5; D is perhaps TRBD2 (6 bases). Trimming took 2 bases from V and 6 from J, leaving 16 bases between them. CDR3 length: 15 amino acids. The V gene's germline CDR1 is MDHEN and CDR2 SYDVKM.